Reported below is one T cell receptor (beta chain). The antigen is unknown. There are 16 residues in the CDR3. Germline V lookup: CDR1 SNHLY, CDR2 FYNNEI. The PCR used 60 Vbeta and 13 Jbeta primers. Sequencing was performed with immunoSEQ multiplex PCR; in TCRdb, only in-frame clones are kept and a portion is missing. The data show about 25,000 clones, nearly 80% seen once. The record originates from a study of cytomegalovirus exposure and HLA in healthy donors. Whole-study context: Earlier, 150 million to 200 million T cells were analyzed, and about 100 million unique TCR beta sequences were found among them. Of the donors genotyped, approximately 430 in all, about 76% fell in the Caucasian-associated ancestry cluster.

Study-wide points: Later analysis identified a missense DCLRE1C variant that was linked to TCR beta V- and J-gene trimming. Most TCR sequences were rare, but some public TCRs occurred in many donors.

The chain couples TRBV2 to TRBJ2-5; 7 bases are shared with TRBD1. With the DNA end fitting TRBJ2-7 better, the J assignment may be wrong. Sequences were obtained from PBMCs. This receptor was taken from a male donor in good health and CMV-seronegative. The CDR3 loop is CASRFAPDRSSYEQYF. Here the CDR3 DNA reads TGTGCCAGCAGGTTCGCCCCGGACAGGAGCTCCTACGAGCAGTACTTC.